This TCR beta chain was observed in a study of blood T cells in healthy people across ages. The study, taken as a whole, reports: Naive CD4+ cell counts and diversity both ran higher in long-lived than in aged donors.

Per the germline V gene, CDR1 is SGHAT and CDR2 is FQNNGV. CDR3 length: 14 amino acids. V lost 2 bases to trimming and J lost 8 bases, with 13 bases between them. Sample-barcoded 5' priming and a J-beta primer mix drove a second PCR of 7 to 11 cycles. A template-switch adaptor containing 12 random nucleotides labeled each cDNA molecule. TCRdb called the 5' RACE reads again in MiXCR, with one record for every CDR3 protein. The data show over 1.5 million distinct CDR3 sequences, with 40% to 55% seen just once and roughly 2% held by the top ten. This clonotype was picked up a small number of times. Its antigen remains unknown.

The sequenced material came from blood. The sequence derives from a woman between 40 and 55 years old in good health. The gene calls are TRBV11-2 and TRBJ2-1; no definite D call. CDR3 amino acids: CASSLSQVTHEQFF. In nucleotides, the CDR3 is TGTGCCAGCAGCTTAAGCCAGGTCACCCATGAGCAGTTCTTC.